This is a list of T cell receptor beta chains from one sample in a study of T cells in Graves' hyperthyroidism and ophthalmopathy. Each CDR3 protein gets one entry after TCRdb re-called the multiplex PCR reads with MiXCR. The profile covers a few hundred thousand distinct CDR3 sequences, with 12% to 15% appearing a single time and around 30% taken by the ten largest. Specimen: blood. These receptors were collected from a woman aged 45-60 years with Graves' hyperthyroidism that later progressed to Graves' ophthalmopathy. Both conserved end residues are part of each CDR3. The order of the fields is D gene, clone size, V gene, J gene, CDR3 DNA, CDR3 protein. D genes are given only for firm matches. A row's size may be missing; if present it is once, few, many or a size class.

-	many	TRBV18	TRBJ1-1	TGTGCCAGCTCACCGGGACACATCATGGACACTGAAGCTTTCTTT	CASSPGHIMDTEAFF
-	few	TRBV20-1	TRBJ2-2	TGCAGTGCTAGAGATCATGCCAGGGTCTCCGGGGAGCTGTTTTTT	CSARDHARVSGELFF
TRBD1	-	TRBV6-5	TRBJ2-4	TGTGCCAGCAGTTACCCCAATACAGGGGGGAAAACCAAAAACATTCAGTACTTC	CASSYPNTGGKTKNIQYF
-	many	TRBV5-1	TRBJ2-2	TGCGCCAGCGCGACTCTAGCGACCGCGAACACCGGGGAGCTGTTTTTT	CASATLATANTGELFF
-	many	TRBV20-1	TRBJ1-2	TGCAGTGCTAGGGCGGCGCGCTTAAGGGATGGCTACACCTTC	CSARAARLRDGYTF
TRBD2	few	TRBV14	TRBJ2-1	TGTGCCAGCACTCCGACTAGCGTATACAATGAGCAGTTCTTC	CASTPTSVYNEQFF
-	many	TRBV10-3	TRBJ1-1	TGTGCCATCACTAAGACAGGTTGGGACACTGAAGCTTTCTTT	CAITKTGWDTEAFF
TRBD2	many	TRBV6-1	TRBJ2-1	TGTGCCAGCAGGGATACTAGCGGGAGAGGGTCCTACAATGAGCAGTTCTTC	CASRDTSGRGSYNEQFF
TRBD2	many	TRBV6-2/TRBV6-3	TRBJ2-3	TGTGCCAGCAGTTACTCCTTCGGACTAGCGGGGAACACAGATACGCAGTATTTT	CASSYSFGLAGNTDTQYF
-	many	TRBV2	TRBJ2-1	TGTGCCAGCATTTACACCACCATGAGCTCCTACAATGAGCAGTTCTTC	CASIYTTMSSYNEQFF
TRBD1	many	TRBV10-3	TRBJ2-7	TGTGCCACCGTAGCACACGACAGGGAAATTGGCGAGCAGTACTTC	CATVAHDREIGEQYF
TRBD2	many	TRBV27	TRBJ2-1	TGTGCCAGCAGTTTACGCGGGACTAACAATGAGCAGTTCTTC	CASSLRGTNNEQFF
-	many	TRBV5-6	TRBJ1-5	TGTGCCAGCAGCTCTTCGGGGGAAGCAGAGCCCCAGCATTTT	CASSSSGEAEPQHF
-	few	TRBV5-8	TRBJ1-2	TGTGCCAGCAGCTTCAAGGGGCTCAGGGAGGGCTACACCTTC	CASSFKGLREGYTF
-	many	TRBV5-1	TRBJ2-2	TGTGCCAGCAGTCTCGCGGGGGAGCTGTTTTTT	CASSLAGELFF
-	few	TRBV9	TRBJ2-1	TGTGCCAGCAGCGAGGGGGGTGGAAATGAGCAGTTCTTC	CASSEGGGNEQFF
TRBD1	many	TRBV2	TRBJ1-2	TGTGCCAGCACGAAGGACAGGGGGCTCGCCGGCTATGGCTACACCTTC	CASTKDRGLAGYGYTF
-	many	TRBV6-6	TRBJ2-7	TGTGCCAGCAGTTACTCTTCGGCTAGTTTCTACGAGCAGTACTTC	CASSYSSASFYEQYF
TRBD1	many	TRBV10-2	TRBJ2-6	TGCGCCAGCACCCCGGGACAGAGCGGCTCTGGGGCCAACGTCCTGACTTTC	CASTPGQSGSGANVLTF
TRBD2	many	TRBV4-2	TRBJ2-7	TGTGCCAGCAGCCAGGCGGGAGGGGTAGTCGAGCAGTACTTC	CASSQAGGVVEQYF
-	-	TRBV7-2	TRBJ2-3	TGTGCCAGCAGCTTAGCCGGATCATCGGGCAGGCGATACGCGCAGTATTTT	CASSLAGSSGRRYAQYF
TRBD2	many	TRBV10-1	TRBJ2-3	TGCGCCAGCAGTCCATGGACTAGCGCGGATACGCAGTATTTT	CASSPWTSADTQYF
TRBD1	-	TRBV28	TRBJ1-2	TGTGCCAGCACCCGTCGGGACAGAGGGGGCTACACCTTC	CASTRRDRGGYTF
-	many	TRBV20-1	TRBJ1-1	TGCAGTGCTAGAGCTCCCCCTTGGGAGGGAGCTTTCTTT	CSARAPPWEGAFF
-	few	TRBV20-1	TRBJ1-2	TGCAGTGCTGCCCGGGGGCCGAGGGACTATGGCTACACCTTC	CSAARGPRDYGYTF
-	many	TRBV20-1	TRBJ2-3	TGCAGTGCTCCCAAGTTAGCTAGCACAGATACGCAGTATTTT	CSAPKLASTDTQYF
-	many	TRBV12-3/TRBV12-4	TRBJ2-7	TGTGCCAGCAGTTCAACCCCCGGGGGGACAGACCCCTACGAGCAGTACTTC	CASSSTPGGTDPYEQYF
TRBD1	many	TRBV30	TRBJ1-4	TGTGCCTGGGGATCCCAGGGGGCTAATGAAAAACTGTTTTTT	CAWGSQGANEKLFF
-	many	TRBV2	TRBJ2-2	TGTGCCAGCAGTGAAAGGATACCGGCCGGGGAGCTGTTTTTT	CASSERIPAGELFF
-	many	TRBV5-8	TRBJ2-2	TGTGCCAGCAGCTTGGTGGACACCGGGGAGCTGTTTTTT	CASSLVDTGELFF
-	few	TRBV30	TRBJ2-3	TGTGCCTGGAGTGTGTATTGGACGCGACAACGCACAGATACGCAGTATTTT	CAWSVYWTRQRTDTQYF
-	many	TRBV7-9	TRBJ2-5	TGTGCCAGCAGCTTAGCGTGGTCCGGGCCCCAAGAGACCCAGTACTTC	CASSLAWSGPQETQYF
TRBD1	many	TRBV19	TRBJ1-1	TGTGCCAGTTTCCCCCGACAGGGGGTCTTTACAGACACTGAAGCTTTCTTT	CASFPRQGVFTDTEAFF
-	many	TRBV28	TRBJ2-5	TGTGCCAGCAGTTTAGGGGGCAGGGAAGAGACCCAGTACTTC	CASSLGGREETQYF
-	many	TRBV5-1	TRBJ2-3	TGCGCCAGCAGCTTGGTTCAGACGATTGGGGCAGATACGCAGTATTTT	CASSLVQTIGADTQYF
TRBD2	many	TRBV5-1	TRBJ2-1	TGCGCCAGCAGCCAAAGAGCCGGGACTAGCGGGAGCAATGAGCAGTTCTTC	CASSQRAGTSGSNEQFF
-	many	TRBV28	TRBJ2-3	TGTGCCAGCATCCCTCGACTTTTATTGGGGGATACGCAGTATTTT	CASIPRLLLGDTQYF
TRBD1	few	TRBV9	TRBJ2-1	TGTGCCAGCAACCGGGACAGTGAGCATGAGCAGTTCTTC	CASNRDSEHEQFF
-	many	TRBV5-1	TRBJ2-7	TGCGCCAGCAGCTTCGAGCCGCAGACCTACGAGCAGTACTTC	CASSFEPQTYEQYF
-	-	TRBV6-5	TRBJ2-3	TGTGCCAGCAGTTACGGGGGTTCGGATACGCAGTATTTT	CASSYGGSDTQYF
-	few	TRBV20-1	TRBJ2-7	TGCAGTCAAGTGGGGCGGATCTACGAGCAGTACTTC	CSQVGRIYEQYF
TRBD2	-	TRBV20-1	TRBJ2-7	TGCAGTGCTCCCTCCGGGACTAGCGGGAGGAGGCTCTACGAGCAGTACTTC	CSAPSGTSGRRLYEQYF
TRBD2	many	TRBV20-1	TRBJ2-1	TGCAGTGCTAGAGACCCCCTAGCGGGTTACAATGAGCAGTTCTTC	CSARDPLAGYNEQFF
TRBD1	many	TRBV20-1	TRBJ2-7	TGCAGTGCTAATGAAGGAAGGACAGGGGGCATGAACGAGCAGTACTTC	CSANEGRTGGMNEQYF
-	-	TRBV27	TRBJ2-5	TGTGCCAGCAGTTTATATCCAGGGAGAGAGACCCAGTACTTC	CASSLYPGRETQYF
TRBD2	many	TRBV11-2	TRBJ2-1	TGTGCCAGCAGCGGGACTAGCGGGCGGTACAATGAGCAGTTCTTC	CASSGTSGRYNEQFF
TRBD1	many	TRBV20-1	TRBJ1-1	TGCAGTGCCGAGACAGGGGGCGATCACACTGAAGCTTTCTTT	CSAETGGDHTEAFF
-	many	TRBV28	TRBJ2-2	TGTGCCAGCAGCCCTCTGTGGCCAGGGTCGAACACCGGGGAGCTGTTTTTT	CASSPLWPGSNTGELFF
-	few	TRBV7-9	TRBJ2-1	TGTGCCAGCTTATCCACCGTGGGTAATGAGCAGTTCTTC	CASLSTVGNEQFF